This T cell receptor beta chain was sequenced during a study of cytomegalovirus exposure and HLA in healthy donors. Amplification used 60 Vbeta primers and 13 Jbeta primers. TCRdb keeps only in-frame clones here, not all; method: immunoSEQ multiplex PCR. This sample has roughly 100,000 clones, with around 57% found just once. General study points: In an earlier analysis, productive rearrangement rates for most beta V segments clustered near 87% or 30%.

This clone appeared a few times. The antigen remains undetermined. CDR3 size: 15 residues. V was trimmed by 0 bases and J by 7 bases, leaving 15 bases between them. Germline CDR1 is SGHDN and CDR2 is FVKESK. The V and J genes are TRBV14 and TRBJ1-2; a possible D gene is TRBD1 (6 bases). The sample was PBMCs. The sequence derives from a human donor in good health. The CDR3 nucleotides are TGTGCCAGCAGCCAAGAGATGGTAGGGGGTGGTGGCTACACCTTC. This encodes CASSQEMVGGGGYTF.